The present T cell receptor (beta chain) was sequenced within a study of persistence of HIV-infected CD4 T cells. The libraries were made with immunoSEQ version 4 in survey mode. The repertoire was sequenced with immunoSEQ multiplex PCR; TCRdb's copy has only in-frame clones and lacks some. This table holds about 36,000 clones, 70% to 90% found once. Cells were stimulated with overlapping HIV-1 Gag 15-mer peptides. Memory cells lacking CD40L and CD69 with high CD45RO were sorted. CD8-depleted PBMCs were stimulated more than 15 hours with anti-CD28/CD49d costimulation, CD40-blocking antibody and enfuvirtide. Points on this clone: The antigen is unknown.

Deletions cut 2 bases from V and 10 bases from J, with 18 bases between. This CDR3 spans 16 amino acids. Germline-derived CDR1 and CDR2 are MNHNY and SVGAGI (reference sequence). The chain joins TRBV6-6 to TRBJ1-6; tentatively, D is TRBD1 (6 bases). The clonotype comes from an adult with HIV. The donor label of this sample is uncertain. The sequences come from cultured CD4+ T cells from PBMCs, collected from a patient who received antiretroviral therapy. CDR3 bases: TGTGCCAGCAGTTACCAGGGGAGGCAGGGAGAATCACCCCTCCACTTT. This sequence encodes CASSYQGRQGESPLHF.